This T cell receptor (beta chain) was recovered during a study of CD8 T cells in ankylosing spondylitis. Study observations and caveats: Earlier reports found some motif variants in synovial fluid and blood in reactive arthritis. Disease-linked clones, CD8+, were relatively rare in peripheral blood.

Generation of TCR beta libraries employed quantitative 5'-RACE incorporating molecular barcodes. MiXCR, applied by TCRdb to the 5' RACE reads, yields one record per CDR3 protein. This table has approximately 200,000 distinct CDR3 sequences, about an eighth appearing once. Concerning this clonotype: No antigen is known for it.

This CDR3 has 17 residues. V lost 5 bases to trimming and J lost 0 bases; unmatched junction nucleotides: 6. CDR1 and CDR2 (germline): SGHVS, FNYEAQ. This TCR derives from a female donor with ankylosing spondylitis or in good health (not recorded which). This rearrangement joins TRBV7-6 to TRBJ1-3, with TRBD1 matching over 11 bases. What was sequenced was blood, either unsorted or a sorted T cell fraction (not recorded which). The CDR3 DNA reads as TGTGCCAGCAGCCCTCCGGGACAGGGGGTCTCTGGAAACACCATATATTTT. Protein: CASSPPGQGVSGNTIYF.